This is a list of T cell receptor beta chains from one sample in a study of blood T cell repertoires in COVID-19. TCRdb's table, derived via immunoSEQ multiplex PCR, lists solely in-frame clones and lacks some. The data hold 200,000 to 250,000 clones, with about 80% observed a single time. Sequencing was performed on peripheral blood. The receptors derive from an elderly woman with COVID-19, enrolled during active disease. The CDR3 runs from the conserved cysteine through the conserved F or W. The D gene is left open where the match is weak. The size of a clone is reported for some rows only, either as once, few or many, or as a class for expanded clones.

cdr3_aa cdr3_nt v_call clone_size j_call d_call cdr3_length
CASSLAGGNEQFF TGTGCCAGCAGCCTAGCGGGGGGGAATGAGCAGTTCTTC TRBV7-9 - TRBJ2-1 TRBD2 13
CASSEAGQGYGYTF TGTGCCAGCAGTGAAGCGGGACAGGGTTATGGCTACACCTTC TRBV2 - TRBJ1-2 TRBD1 14
CASSYEDTQYF TGTGCCAGTAGTTACGAGGATACGCAGTATTTT TRBV19 - TRBJ2-3 - 11
CASSYSPSSGRTDEQYF TGTGCCAGCAGTTACTCTCCTTCCAGCGGGAGAACGGACGAGCAGTACTTC TRBV6-2/TRBV6-3 - TRBJ2-7 TRBD2 17
CASRNSAGEQYF TGTGCCAGCAGGAACTCGGCGGGCGAGCAGTACTTC TRBV12-3/TRBV12-4 once TRBJ2-7 - 12
CASRRTAVGELFF TGTGCCAGCAGGCGGACAGCGGTCGGGGAGCTGTTTTTT TRBV2 few TRBJ2-2 - 13
CASSAQGTGGPLGTQYF TGTGCCAGCAGCGCCCAGGGGACAGGGGGACCCCTAGGTACGCAGTATTTT TRBV9 - TRBJ2-3 TRBD1 17
CASLSGRGGGYTF TGTGCCAGCTTGTCGGGCAGGGGTGGAGGCTACACCTTC TRBV2 - TRBJ1-2 - 13
CSAGRDRVREQYF TGCAGCGCTGGAAGGGACAGGGTTCGCGAGCAGTACTTC TRBV29-1 few TRBJ2-7 TRBD1 13
CASSAAGTLQETQYF TGTGCCAGCAGTGCAGCCGGGACATTACAAGAGACCCAGTACTTC TRBV6-1 - TRBJ2-5 - 15
CASSQNGEYGYTF TGTGCCAGCAGCCAAAACGGGGAATATGGCTACACCTTC TRBV3-1/TRBV3-2 - TRBJ1-2 - 13
CASSLTGGSTEAFF TGCGCCAGCAGCTTGACAGGAGGGAGCACTGAAGCTTTCTTT TRBV5-1 - TRBJ1-1 - 14
CASSYLEGPEKLFF TGTGCCAGCAGTTACTTGGAGGGACCGGAAAAACTGTTTTTT TRBV6-6 once TRBJ1-4 - 14
CASSRTGSVGNTEAFF TGTGCCAGCTCGCGAACAGGGTCGGTAGGGAACACTGAAGCTTTCTTT TRBV18 - TRBJ1-1 - 16
CASTAALGQGDTEAFF TGTGCCAGCACCGCCGCCCTAGGACAGGGAGACACTGAAGCTTTCTTT TRBV3-1/TRBV3-2 - TRBJ1-1 TRBD1 16
CASSRPTSNYGYTF TGTGCCAGCAGCCGCCCGACATCTAACTATGGCTACACCTTC TRBV5-4 - TRBJ1-2 - 14
CASSMGQGFGYTF TGTGCCAGTAGTATGGGACAGGGTTTTGGCTACACCTTC TRBV19 - TRBJ1-2 TRBD1 13
CASSFSGKGNQPQHF TGTGCCAGCAGTTTCAGCGGAAAAGGCAATCAGCCCCAGCATTTT TRBV6-6 - TRBJ1-5 - 15
CASSLESSGNTIYF TGCGCCAGCAGCTTGGAGAGCTCTGGAAACACCATATATTTT TRBV5-1 - TRBJ1-3 - 14
CASSVLRVGGYTF TGTGCCAGCAGTGTCTTGAGGGTAGGTGGCTACACCTTC TRBV2 - TRBJ1-2 - 13
CASSPQVYTEAFF TGTGCCAGCAGTCCCCAGGTTTACACTGAAGCTTTCTTT TRBV2 - TRBJ1-1 - 13
CASSPTKFYGYTF TGTGCCAGCAGTCCTACTAAATTCTATGGCTACACCTTC TRBV6-5 - TRBJ1-2 - 13
CASSTRTLGGGYTF TGTGCCAGCAGCACCCGGACATTAGGGGGTGGCTACACCTTC TRBV3-1/TRBV3-2 - TRBJ1-2 - 14
CASRRTELELRTGELFF TGCGCCAGCAGACGCACGGAGCTAGAACTGAGGACCGGGGAGCTGTTTTTT TRBV4-1 - TRBJ2-2 - 17
CASSELFLAGNNEQFF TGTGCCAGCAGTGAACTGTTCCTAGCGGGAAACAATGAGCAGTTCTTC TRBV2 once TRBJ2-1 TRBD2 16
CSASKETYTEAFF TGCAGTGCTAGTAAGGAGACCTACACTGAAGCTTTCTTT TRBV20-1 - TRBJ1-1 - 13
CASRMDRGTNIQYF TGTGCCAGCAGGATGGACAGGGGGACAAACATTCAGTACTTC TRBV6-5 - TRBJ2-4 TRBD1 14
CSASVGRDGNTIYF TGCAGTGCTAGTGTGGGGAGGGACGGAAACACCATATATTTT TRBV20-1 - TRBJ1-3 - 14
CASTQGPRAFF TGTGCCAGCACCCAGGGCCCTCGGGCTTTCTTT TRBV12-3/TRBV12-4 - TRBJ1-1 - 11
CASSVGGGAVSYNEQFF TGTGCCAGCAGCGTGGGCGGGGGGGCTGTTTCCTACAATGAGCAGTTCTTC TRBV9 - TRBJ2-1 TRBD2 17
CASSLTSGGYTDTQYF TGTGCCAGCAGCCTGACTAGCGGGGGGTACACAGATACGCAGTATTTT TRBV11-3 - TRBJ2-3 TRBD2 16
CASSTGGVYNSPLHF TGTGCCAGCAGCACAGGAGGGGTCTATAATTCACCCCTCCACTTT TRBV2 - TRBJ1-6 - 15
CASSPQGNTEAFF TGTGCCAGCAGTCCTCAGGGGAACACTGAAGCTTTCTTT TRBV5-4 - TRBJ1-1 - 13
CASAPSAGAGGTSSYNEQFF TGTGCCAGCGCCCCCTCAGCAGGGGCGGGGGGAACGAGCTCCTACAATGAGCAGTTCTTC TRBV3-1/TRBV3-2 - TRBJ2-1 TRBD2 20
CASSSGGLNTEAFF TGTGCCAGCAGTTCCGGGGGGCTCAACACTGAAGCTTTCTTT TRBV28 once TRBJ1-1 - 14
CAPRVGGAGAETQYF TGTGCCCCCCGCGTAGGGGGGGCGGGAGCGGAGACCCAGTACTTC TRBV9 - TRBJ2-5 - 15
CASSLGGGSKSYEQYF TGTGCCAGCAGCCTTGGGGGGGGCAGCAAGTCCTACGAGCAGTACTTC TRBV7-9 - TRBJ2-7 - 16